Following are 11 T cell receptor beta chains from one sample sequenced in a study of patients and donors after allogeneic stem cell transplantation (dated by TCRdb to the early 2020s). Library generation was performed with RT-PCR. The instrument was a NextSeq 550. TCRdb trimmed the raw reads at Q25, called clones with MiXCR and kept productive beta chains. CDR3 protein duplicates are merged, each entry listing the most common genes and DNA. In all, the sample holds 57,000 or so distinct CDR3 sequences, and less than 15% of those were seen once. In total, the top ten clones hold roughly a third of the sample. The sample comprised blood, either unsorted or a sorted T cell fraction (not recorded which). Every receptor here comes from a human donor who was either an allogeneic HSCT recipient or a stem cell or donor lymphocyte infusion donor (not recorded which). It is not recorded whose cells these are; they may come from a transplant donor.

This clonotype was seen at least ten times. The rearrangement links TRBV10-3 to TRBJ1-1, with D unresolved. Per the germline V gene, CDR1 is ENHRY and CDR2 is SYGVKD. The V gene lost 0 bases and the J gene lost 0 bases, with 8 bases spanning the gap. The CDR3 is 15 amino acids. CDR3 region: CAISESGGMNTEAFF. CDR3 nucleotides: TGTGCCATCAGTGAGTCGGGAGGTATGAACACTGAAGCTTTCTTT.

This chain links TRBV15 with TRBJ2-1; a weak D match, TRBD2 (6 bases). Between the trimmed V and J ends, which lost 0 bases and 1 base, there was a span of 10 bases. Germline V gives CDR1 LNHNV, CDR2 YYDKDF (reference sequence). The CDR3 spans 16 residues. Written as DNA, the CDR3 is TGTGCCACCAGCAGAGAAGGAGGGGTGTCCTACAATGAGCAGTTCTTC. It codes for CATSREGGVSYNEQFF.

The chain recombines TRBV5-1 with TRBJ2-5, with unresolved D. Germline CDR1 is SGHRS and CDR2 is YFSETQ. Trimming cost V 5 bases and J 1 base, with 6 bases left between them. The CDR3 sequence is 12 residues long. The CDR3 DNA reads as TGCGCCAGCAGGCAGCCCCAAGAGACCCAGTACTTC. The encoded protein is CASRQPQETQYF.

At least ten counts were recorded for this clonotype. V usage is TRBV19 and J usage is TRBJ1-5; maybe TRBD1 (6 bases). Trimming cost V 6 bases and J 0 bases, with 15 bases left between them. The CDR3 extends over 16 amino acids. Germline assignment: CDR1 LNHDA and CDR2 SQIVND (reference sequence). As DNA, the CDR3 is TGTGCCAGTAGGGACAGCTTTCTTTATAGCAATCAGCCCCAGCATTTT. It specifies CASRDSFLYSNQPQHF.

The genes are TRBV6-5 and TRBJ1-2, with a possible D match to TRBD1 (6 bases). CDR3 length equals 15 residues. Germline V CDR1 and CDR2: MNHEY, SVGAGI. V lost 5 bases to trimming and J lost 6 bases, with 19 bases between them. CDR3 region: CASSDTPPRDNGYTF. The CDR3 bases are TGTGCCAGCAGTGATACTCCACCCCGGGACAATGGCTACACCTTC.

This clonotype occurred a few times. The chain links TRBV3-1 to TRBJ2-4; perhaps TRBD2 as D (5 bases). CDR1 and CDR2 from the germline V gene are LGHDT and YNNKEL (reference sequence). The CDR3 loop spans 11 amino acids. Trimming left V 4 bases short and J 9 bases short, with 7 bases between. The CDR3, as DNA: TGTGCCAGCAGCCGAGAGGGCATTCAGTACTTC. Translated, it gives CASSREGIQYF.

The V call is TRBV14, the J call TRBJ1-2, with 7 bases fitting TRBD1. V lost 1 base, J lost 4 bases, and 9 bases stayed unmatched. The germline CDR1 and CDR2 sequences are SGHDN and FVKESK. The CDR3 runs to 16 residues. Here the CDR3 reads CASSQVTGDPLYGYTF. CDR3 DNA sequence: TGTGCCAGCAGCCAAGTTACAGGGGACCCACTCTATGGCTACACCTTC. Complete variable domain (other parts from reference TRBV14 and TRBJ1-2): EAGVTQFPSHSVIEKGQTVTLRCDPISGHDNLYWYRRVMGKEIKFLLHFVKESKQDESGMPNNRFLAERTGGTYSTLKVQPAELEDSGVYFCASSQVTGDPLYGYTFGSGTRLTVV.

This chain links TRBV29-1 with TRBJ1-2, with D hard to call. The CDR3 sequence is 13 residues long. Trimming pared 5 bases from V and 0 bases from J, leaving 10 bases between. Germline lookup yields CDR1 SQVTM and CDR2 ANQGSEA. CDR3 residues: CSVPQVPNYGYTF. CDR3 in DNA: TGCAGCGTTCCCCAGGTTCCTAACTATGGCTACACCTTC.

The rearrangement joins TRBV11-3 to TRBJ2-1; TRBD2 matches at 10 bases. The CDR3 totals 17 residues. With V trimmed by 1 base and J by 8 bases, 11 bases remained unmatched. The germline V gene encodes CDR1 SGHNT and CDR2 YENEEA. The CDR3 DNA is TGTGCCAGCAGCTTAGGGCTAGCGGGAGTAGGAGGCGATGAGCAGTTCTTC. This encodes CASSLGLAGVGGDEQFF.

The sample holds a few counts of this clonotype. The rearrangement uses TRBV10-3 and TRBJ2-7; 11 bases match TRBD2. The V and J ends lost 6 bases and 3 bases, in that order; junction bases with no gene match: 4. The CDR3 extends over 14 amino acids. Looked up from germline, CDR1 is ENHRY and CDR2 is SYGVKD. CDR3 bases: TGTGCCATCAGGGCCGGGACTAGCGGCTACGAGCAGTACTTC. Amino acid sequence: CAIRAGTSGYEQYF.

This clonotype was seen many times. The V and J genes are TRBV7-9 and TRBJ1-6; D may be TRBD1 (6 bases). The CDR3 is 15 residues long. With 5 bases removed from V and 3 bases from J, the gap between germline ends came to 11 bases. Germline V gives CDR1 SEHNR, CDR2 FQNEAQ (reference sequence). CDR3 in amino acids: CASSGRTDYNSPLHF. The DNA for the CDR3 is TGTGCCAGCAGCGGAAGGACAGACTATAATTCACCCCTCCACTTT.